The next 26 T cell receptor beta chains were all read from a single sample in a study of OX40 agonist ivuxolimab in advanced cancers. Clones were read by immunoSEQ multiplex PCR, and TCRdb kept only the in-frame ones, dropping some. The sample lists approximately 59,000 clones, around 85% occurring once. The sequencing used CD4+ or CD8+ T cells sorted from blood, collected in a trial of the OX40 agonist ivuxolimab. These receptor sequences come from an adult with an advanced solid tumor such as melanoma, head and neck, liver or kidney cancer.

The chain employs TRBV7-3 and TRBJ2-3, with D uncertain. Per germline, CDR1 SGHTA and CDR2 FQGTGA. The CDR3 length is 14 residues. Trimming stripped 2 bases from V and 2 bases from J, with 8 bases between. CDR3 DNA: TGTGCCAGCAGCTTAGGACGGAACACAGATACGCAGTATTTT. It specifies CASSLGRNTDTQYF.

The chain carries TRBV18 and TRBJ1-2; the D is unclear. V lost 4 bases and J lost 4, with 13 bases in between. CDR1 KGHSH and CDR2 LQKENI come from the germline V gene. The CDR3 is made up of 14 amino acids. The CDR3 sequence: CASSQQQSVYGYTF. The DNA for the CDR3 is TGTGCCAGCTCACAACAACAGTCAGTCTATGGCTACACCTTC.

The chain recombines TRBV30 with TRBJ1-1; 8 bases agree with TRBD1. Trimming took 3 bases from V and 1 from J; bases not matched to a gene: 4. Germline V lookup: CDR1 GTSNPN, CDR2 SVGIG (reference sequence). The CDR3 has 14 amino acids. In DNA, the CDR3 is TGTGCCTGGAGATCCGACAGGGGGAACACTGAAGCTTTCTTT. Encoded protein: CAWRSDRGNTEAFF.

This chain uses TRBV6-1 with TRBJ2-1, with unresolved D. Trimming shortened V by 2 bases and J by 8 bases, and 10 bases separated the two germline ends. This CDR3 is 13 amino acids long. Germline CDR1 MNHNS, CDR2 SASEGT. CDR3 region: CASSENFFDEQFF. The CDR3 coding sequence is TGTGCCAGCAGTGAAAATTTCTTTGATGAGCAGTTCTTC.

The DNA for the CDR3 is TGTGCCAGCAGCGCCCGGACTAGCGGGAATTGCTCCTACGAGCAGTACTTC. Translating it yields CASSARTSGNCSYEQYF. V usage is TRBV21-1 and J usage is TRBJ2-7; the tabulated D call, TRBD2, remains unverified against the DNA. TRBV21-1 is an annotated pseudogene. The CDR3 contains 17 residues.

This chain joins TRBV4-1 and TRBJ1-2; D remains ambiguous. The CDR3 contains 13 residues. The V gene's germline CDR1 is MGHRA and CDR2 YSYEKL. V was cut by 2 bases and J by 6 bases, with 10 bases left in between. The CDR3 nucleotides read TGCGCCAGCAGCCAACAATTCGGGGATGGCTACACCTTC. Amino acids: CASSQQFGDGYTF.

As DNA, the CDR3 is TGTGCCAGCAGCGAGTGGACAGGATGGAACACTGAAGCTTTCTTT. This codes for CASSEWTGWNTEAFF. The chain is built from TRBV7-8 and TRBJ1-1, with 7 bases lining up with TRBD1. The CDR3 runs to 15 residues. From germline, CDR1 is SGHVS and CDR2 FQNEAQ. The V and J ends lost 5 bases and 1 base, in that order; junction bases with no gene match: 7.

J is TRBJ1-2 and V is TRBV5-8; 7 nucleotides line up with TRBD1. The trim removed 0 bases at V and 1 base at J, leaving 3 bases unmatched. The germline gives CDR1 SGHTS, CDR2 YDEGEE. The CDR3 contains 15 residues. CDR3 amino acids: CASSLAGQLNYGYTF. CDR3 DNA: TGTGCCAGCAGCTTGGCGGGACAGCTTAACTATGGCTACACCTTC.

V usage is TRBV7-9 and J usage is TRBJ1-6, with D possibly matching TRBD1 (6 bases). There are 14 residues in the CDR3. Germline V gene lookup returns CDR1 SEHNR and CDR2 FQNEAQ (reference sequence). V was pared by 5 bases and J by 7 bases, with 12 bases between. As DNA, the CDR3 is TGTGCCAGCAGCAGGGGGGTCGAGAATTCACCCCTCCACTTT. Translated, it gives CASSRGVENSPLHF.

The V and J genes are TRBV5-5 and TRBJ2-7; unclear D gene. The CDR3 loop spans 12 amino acids. The V end was cut by 4 bases, the J end by 5 bases, with 10 bases between. Germline loops: CDR1 SGHKS, CDR2 YYEKEE (reference sequence). CDR3 in amino acids: CASSPLDHEQYF. Written as DNA, the CDR3 is TGTGCCAGCAGCCCCCTGGATCACGAGCAGTACTTC. Looking up the rest from reference TRBV5-5 and TRBJ2-7 gives the full variable domain: DAGVTQSPTHLIKTRGQQVTLRCSPISGHKSVSWYQQVLGQGPQFIFQYYEKEERGRGNFPDRFSARQFPNYSSELNVNALLLGDSALYLCASSPLDHEQYFGPGTRLTVT.

This clone showed up just a few times. The V call is TRBV11-3, the J call TRBJ1-1, with D uncertain. Trimming cost V 2 bases and J 7 bases, with 5 bases left between them. The CDR3 totals 11 residues. The germline gives CDR1 SGHNT, CDR2 YENEEA. The CDR3 here is CASSLRNEAFF. The CDR3 DNA follows: TGTGCCAGCAGCTTACGAAATGAAGCTTTCTTT.

This clone was seen a few times. The chain combines TRBV27 with TRBJ2-2, with 8 bases that match TRBD2. The trim removed 7 bases at V and 4 bases at J, leaving 5 bases unmatched. The germline gives CDR1 MNHEY, CDR2 SMNVEV (reference sequence). The CDR3 contains 14 residues. CDR3 in amino acids: CASTSGSLTGELFF. The CDR3 nucleotides are TGTGCCAGCACCAGCGGGAGTCTCACCGGGGAGCTGTTTTTT.

This clone was seen more than once but under ten times. In DNA, the CDR3 is TGTGCCAGCAGCTTAGAACAGAATGAGCAGTTCTTC. This encodes CASSLEQNEQFF. V is TRBV11-2 and J is TRBJ2-1, with D uncertain. V was clipped by 0 bases and J by 7 bases, with 4 bases between them. Germline lookup yields CDR1 SGHAT and CDR2 FQNNGV. The CDR3 length is 12 residues.

CDR3 nucleotides: TGCGCCAGCAGCTCCGGGACAGGGAATTTGGTTGGCTACACCTTC. Its translation is CASSSGTGNLVGYTF. The V gene is TRBV5-1, the J gene TRBJ1-2; TRBD1 matches at 9 bases. In germline, CDR1 is SGHRS, CDR2 YFSETQ. The CDR3 is made up of 15 amino acids. Losses at the gene ends were 3 bases for V and 7 bases for J; bases not matched to a gene: 10.

The V call is TRBV5-1, the J call TRBJ2-1; no clear D. The germline V and J ends were trimmed by 0 bases and 0 bases, with 4 bases remaining between them. Germline CDR1 reads SGHRS; CDR2 reads YFSETQ. This CDR3 region has 14 residues. The CDR3 DNA follows: TGCGCCAGCAGCTTGGACAACTCCTACAATGAGCAGTTCTTC. Its protein is CASSLDNSYNEQFF.

This clone was seen just once. The chain uses TRBV30 and TRBJ2-4; tentative D call: TRBD1 (6 bases). The CDR3 spans 14 residues. V was clipped by 1 base and J by 11 bases, with 18 bases between them. Germline V lookup: CDR1 GTSNPN, CDR2 SVGIG (reference sequence). Here the CDR3 reads CAWSAVDPGGVQYF. Here the CDR3 DNA reads TGTGCCTGGAGTGCCGTCGATCCTGGGGGCGTTCAGTACTTC.

The rearrangement joins TRBV28 to TRBJ2-5, with a possible D match to TRBD2 (5 bases). Trimming shortened V by 6 bases and J by 5 bases, and 16 bases separated the two germline ends. CDR3 length equals 14 residues. Germline V gives CDR1 MDHEN, CDR2 SYDVKM. CDR3: CASSTRFVAETQYF. As DNA, the CDR3 is TGTGCCAGCAGCACTAGGTTTGTTGCGGAGACCCAGTACTTC.

This sequence joins TRBV5-4 and TRBJ2-2; D unresolved. Germline values: CDR1 SGHNT, CDR2 YYREEE (reference sequence). The V gene lost 2 bases and the J gene lost 0 bases, with 8 bases spanning the gap. The CDR3 runs to 15 residues. The CDR3 nucleotides read TGTGCCAGCAGCTTTGAGACTTCGAACACCGGGGAGCTGTTTTTT. It codes for CASSFETSNTGELFF.

V is TRBV19 and J is TRBJ2-5, with D unclear. V was shortened by 2 bases and J by 5 bases, with 6 bases between the two germline ends. The germline V gene has CDR1 LNHDA and CDR2 SQIVND (reference sequence). CDR3 size: 12 residues. The CDR3 sequence: CASSIRAETQYF. The CDR3 DNA follows: TGTGCCAGTAGTATAAGAGCTGAGACCCAGTACTTC.

V gene TRBV4-1 combines with J gene TRBJ1-4; D is uncertain. Looked up from germline, CDR1 is MGHRA and CDR2 is YSYEKL. Trimming removed 1 base at V and 8 bases at J, with 11 bases between. The CDR3 has 14 residues. The CDR3 is CASSQVSFGEKLFF. The DNA for the CDR3 is TGCGCCAGCAGCCAAGTTTCGTTCGGGGAAAAACTGTTTTTT.

This clone has only a few counts. The rearrangement links TRBV9 to TRBJ1-5, with no clear D. Germline V gene data show CDR1 as SGDLS and CDR2 as YYNGEE. The V end lost 0 bases, the J end lost 2 bases, and 6 bases lay between the germline ends. The CDR3 sequence is 14 residues long. The CDR3: CASSVDFGNQPQHF. CDR3 DNA sequence: TGTGCCAGCAGCGTAGATTTTGGCAATCAGCCCCAGCATTTT.

DNA of the CDR3: TGTGCCAGCAGTCCCCAGGGGGGGACTAGCGGGAAAGAATTTACAATTACGTACAATGAGCAGTTCTTC. It is translated as CASSPQGGTSGKEFTITYNEQFF. The chain employs TRBV28 and TRBJ2-1; 13 bases are a match to TRBD2. CDR3 length: 23 residues. The V and J ends lost 5 bases and 4 bases, in that order; junction bases with no gene match: 26. Germline CDR1 reads MDHEN; CDR2 reads SYDVKM.

V gene TRBV14 combines with J gene TRBJ2-5; TRBD1 matches at 8 bases. Germline V lookup: CDR1 SGHDN, CDR2 FVKESK. J was trimmed by 6 bases and V by 1 base; bases with no gene match: 10. This CDR3 comprises 16 residues. For the CDR3, the DNA is TGTGCCAGCAGCCAAGCTCGGACAGGGACCAGAAAGACCCAGTACTTC. It is translated as CASSQARTGTRKTQYF.

This clone was seen once. The genes are TRBV5-6 and TRBJ2-7; D gene ambiguous. The CDR3 is made up of 11 amino acids. Germline CDR1 SGHDT, CDR2 YYEEEE. V lost 6 bases, J lost 6 bases, and 10 bases lay in between. DNA for the CDR3: TGTGCCAGCACTTTACAAGGCGAGCAGTACTTC. It is translated as CASTLQGEQYF.

The chain employs TRBV6-5 and TRBJ2-5; possibly TRBD2 for D (6 bases). V gave up 4 bases and J gave up 5 bases, with 11 bases separating them. CDR1 and CDR2 from the germline V gene are MNHEY and SVGAGI. There are 13 residues in the CDR3. The CDR3 sequence is CASSSGEVETQYF. Here the CDR3 DNA reads TGTGCCAGCAGTTCGGGGGAGGTGGAGACCCAGTACTTC.

V is TRBV15 and J is TRBJ2-3; the match to TRBD1 covers 7 bases. Germline CDR1 LNHNV, CDR2 YYDKDF (reference sequence). CDR3 length equals 15 residues. V shed 1 base, J shed 3 bases, and the junction held 4 bases outside the gene matches. In nucleotides, the CDR3 is TGTGCCACCAGCAGAGGTCAGGGGGAAACAGATACGCAGTATTTT. Its protein is CATSRGQGETDTQYF.